This T cell receptor beta chain emerged from a study of OX40 agonist ivuxolimab in advanced cancers. Only in-frame clones appear in the TCRdb table, and some are missing; sequencing was by immunoSEQ multiplex PCR. The data contain roughly 51,000 clones, roughly 90% of them singletons. The receptor comes from an adult with an advanced solid tumor such as melanoma, head and neck, liver or kidney cancer. Material: CD4+ or CD8+ T cells sorted from blood, obtained in a trial of the OX40 agonist ivuxolimab.

CDR3 sequence (DNA): TGTGCCAGCTCAGCAAGGGGGCTCGGAGAGACCCAGTACTTC. Its protein product is CASSARGLGETQYF. The chain couples TRBV7-9 to TRBJ2-5; TRBD1 agrees at 7 bases. Germline V CDR1 and CDR2: SEHNR, FQNEAQ (reference sequence). J lost 4 bases, V lost 8 bases, and 10 bases had no gene match. The CDR3 totals 14 residues.